Listed below are T cell receptor beta chains from one sample, sequenced in a study of blood T cell repertoires in COVID-19. Assay used: immunoSEQ multiplex PCR; TCRdb lists only in-frame clones, some missing. The sample has about 320,000 clones; approximately 81% are singletons. The sample taken for sequencing was PBMCs or T cells enriched from blood (not recorded which). These receptors all stem from a young woman who had been exposed to COVID-19. The CDR3 runs from the conserved cysteine through the conserved F or W. Each record gives: CDR3 protein, CDR3 DNA, J gene, V gene, CDR3 length, D gene, clone size. A D gene is named only where the DNA matches it firmly. Clone sizes are given selectively: once, few, many, or a class where the clone is expanded.

CASRSGLAVADTQYF TGTGCCAGCAGATCCGGACTAGCGGTCGCAGATACGCAGTATTTT TRBJ2-3 TRBV6-5 15 TRBD2 -
CASSLAFGGPGGGYTF TGTGCCAGCAGCTTGGCCTTCGGGGGGCCTGGCGGTGGCTACACCTTC TRBJ1-2 TRBV5-4 16 - few
CASRSGQGGMAEAFF TGTGCCAGCAGGTCGGGACAGGGGGGGATGGCTGAAGCTTTCTTT TRBJ1-1 TRBV28 15 TRBD1 -
CAWGDSGYEQYF TGTGCCTGGGGGGACTCCGGATACGAGCAGTACTTC TRBJ2-7 TRBV30 12 - -
CASSQEARDRGNGYTF TGTGCCAGCAGCCAAGAGGCCCGGGACAGGGGGAATGGCTACACCTTC TRBJ1-2 TRBV3-1/TRBV3-2 16 TRBD1 -
CASSFRDTNRGYTF TGTGCCAGCAGCTTCCGGGACACCAACCGCGGCTACACCTTC TRBJ1-2 TRBV11-2 14 - -
CATSRLHGGAEAPLHF TGTGCCACCAGCAGACTACACGGGGGGGCCGAGGCACCCCTCCACTTT TRBJ1-6 TRBV15 16 - -
CASSLAAFGNEQYF TGTGCCAGCAGCTTAGCCGCTTTCGGGAACGAGCAGTACTTC TRBJ2-7 TRBV7-6 14 - -
CASSEYRGHFEDYEQYF TGTGCCAGCAGTGAATACAGGGGGCATTTCGAGGATTACGAGCAGTACTTC TRBJ2-7 TRBV25-1 17 TRBD1 few
CATSRDRGYSNQPQHF TGTGCCACCAGCAGAGATAGGGGGTATAGCAATCAGCCCCAGCATTTT TRBJ1-5 TRBV15 16 - medium-sized
CASSFRGSYNSPLHF TGTGCCAGCAGTTTCAGGGGGTCCTATAATTCACCCCTCCACTTT TRBJ1-6 TRBV27 15 TRBD1 -
CAWSEDNNQPQHF TGTGCCTGGAGTGAAGACAACAATCAGCCCCAGCATTTT TRBJ1-5 TRBV30 13 - once
CASSLAGVAGLAEQYF TGCGCCAGCAGCTTGGCCGGGGTAGCGGGGTTGGCCGAGCAGTACTTC TRBJ2-7 TRBV5-1 16 TRBD2 -
CASSSGQGVYGYTF TGTGCCAGCAGCAGCGGACAGGGAGTCTATGGCTACACCTTC TRBJ1-2 TRBV28 14 TRBD1 -
CATGGDLKYF TGTGCCACTGGGGGGGATCTAAAGTACTTC TRBJ2-7 TRBV7-9 10 TRBD2 once
CASSLDELAGQETQYF TGTGCCAGCAGCTTAGATGAGCTAGCGGGTCAAGAGACCCAGTACTTC TRBJ2-5 TRBV11-2 16 TRBD2 -
CASSCAIVDQPQHF TGCGCCAGCAGTTGTGCGATTGTAGATCAGCCCCAGCATTTT TRBJ1-5 TRBV23-1 14 - -
CASGTGDYEQYF TGTGCCAGCGGGACAGGCGATTACGAGCAGTACTTC TRBJ2-7 TRBV9 12 TRBD1 -
CASSFRRGSTDTQYF TGTGCCAGCAGCTTCCGCCGGGGGTCCACAGATACGCAGTATTTT TRBJ2-3 TRBV9 15 - -
CASSGQGLPQHF TGTGCCAGCTCAGGACAGGGGTTACCCCAGCATTTT TRBJ1-5 TRBV18 12 TRBD1 -
CASSSPPGRANYGYTF TGTGCCAGCAGTTCCCCCCCGGGGAGGGCGAACTATGGCTACACCTTC TRBJ1-2 TRBV28 16 - -
CASYRRGGSNQPQHF TGTGCCAGCTACAGACGGGGAGGGAGCAATCAGCCCCAGCATTTT TRBJ1-5 TRBV6-5 15 - -
CASRYSGSANTGELFF TGTGCCAGCAGGTATAGCGGGAGCGCGAACACCGGGGAGCTGTTTTTT TRBJ2-2 TRBV28 16 TRBD2 -
CAWRDTSLGYTF TGTGCCTGGAGAGACACGTCCCTTGGCTACACCTTC TRBJ1-2 TRBV30 12 - -
CASSRYSGRDTGELFF TGTGCCAGCAGCCGCTATAGCGGGAGGGACACCGGGGAGCTGTTTTTT TRBJ2-2 TRBV7-9 16 TRBD2 once
CAWSVLAGTGELFF TGTGCCTGGAGTGTACTAGCAGGCACCGGGGAGCTGTTTTTT TRBJ2-2 TRBV30 14 - -
CAISAPGGTYGYTF TGTGCCATCAGTGCCCCAGGGGGCACCTATGGCTACACCTTC TRBJ1-2 TRBV10-3 14 TRBD1 many
CAWNKGQGNEKLFF TGTGCCTGGAATAAAGGTCAGGGGAATGAAAAACTGTTTTTT TRBJ1-4 TRBV30 14 - -
CASSLDGTSGSWGTDTQYF TGTGCCAGCAGTTTGGATGGGACTAGCGGGAGTTGGGGGACAGATACGCAGTATTTT TRBJ2-3 TRBV27 19 TRBD2 -
CSVEGATEAFF TGCAGCGTTGAGGGGGCCACTGAAGCTTTCTTT TRBJ1-1 TRBV29-1 11 - -
CASRTTGYEQYF TGTGCCAGCAGAACGACGGGGTACGAGCAGTACTTC TRBJ2-7 TRBV28 12 - once
CASSDSFGGVSPLHF TGTGCCAGCAGTGATTCGTTTGGCGGGGTCTCACCCCTCCACTTT TRBJ1-6 TRBV6-4 15 - few
CASKGPGNSPLHF TGTGCCAGCAAGGGGCCAGGAAATTCACCCCTCCACTTT TRBJ1-6 TRBV2 13 - -
CASSHTSSGEQYF TGTGCCAGCAGCCACACTAGTTCAGGCGAGCAGTACTTC TRBJ2-7 TRBV14 13 - -
CASSQEDRDGSPLHF TGCGCCAGCAGCCAAGAAGACAGGGATGGTTCACCCCTCCACTTT TRBJ1-6 TRBV4-3 15 TRBD1 -
CAWSDWAGETYEQYF TGTGCCTGGAGCGACTGGGCAGGGGAGACCTACGAGCAGTACTTC TRBJ2-7 TRBV30 15 - -
CASSPKGATNEKLFF TGTGCCAGCTCACCAAAGGGGGCCACTAATGAAAAACTGTTTTTT TRBJ1-4 TRBV18 15 TRBD1 -
CASSLAETTSPYGYTF TGTGCCAGCAGCTTGGCCGAGACAACTTCTCCCTATGGCTACACCTTC TRBJ1-2 TRBV5-5 16 - -
CASSPRRGYTEAFF TGCGCCAGTAGCCCGAGAAGGGGGTACACTGAAGCTTTCTTT TRBJ1-1 TRBV5-1 14 - -
CASSPRGGSGYTF TGTGCCAGCAGCCCCCGAGGGGGCTCGGGCTACACCTTC TRBJ1-2 TRBV7-8 13 TRBD1 -
CASREMPQNTGELFF TGTGCCAGCAGAGAGATGCCCCAGAACACCGGGGAGCTGTTTTTT TRBJ2-2 TRBV25-1 15 - -
CATPGTGEADTQYF TGTGCCACCCCAGGGACAGGGGAGGCAGATACGCAGTATTTT TRBJ2-3 TRBV2 14 TRBD1 -
CASSVTGGSDTGELFF TGTGCCAGCAGCGTAACAGGGGGGTCGGACACCGGGGAGCTGTTTTTT TRBJ2-2 TRBV9 16 TRBD1 -
CASSLDSSKQPQHF TGTGCCAGCAGCTTGGACTCTAGCAAGCAGCCCCAGCATTTT TRBJ1-5 TRBV5-5 14 - -
CSASLAGTDTQYF TGCAGTGCTAGTCTAGCGGGCACAGATACGCAGTATTTT TRBJ2-3 TRBV20-1 13 TRBD2 -
CASSLLGGGGLSYNEQFF TGTGCCAGCAGCTTACTGGGTGGCGGGGGCCTATCCTACAATGAGCAGTTCTTC TRBJ2-1 TRBV7-3 18 - few